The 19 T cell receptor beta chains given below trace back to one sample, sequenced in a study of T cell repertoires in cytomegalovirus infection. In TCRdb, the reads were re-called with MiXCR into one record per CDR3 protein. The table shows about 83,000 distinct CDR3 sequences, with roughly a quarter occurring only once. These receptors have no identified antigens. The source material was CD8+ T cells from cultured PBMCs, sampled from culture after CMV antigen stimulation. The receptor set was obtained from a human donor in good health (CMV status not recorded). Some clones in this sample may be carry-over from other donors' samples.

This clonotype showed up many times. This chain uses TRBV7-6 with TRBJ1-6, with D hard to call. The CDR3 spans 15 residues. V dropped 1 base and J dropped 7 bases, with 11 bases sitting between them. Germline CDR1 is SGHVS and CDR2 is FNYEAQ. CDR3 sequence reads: CASSLGEDSNSPLHF. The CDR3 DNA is TGTGCCAGCAGCTTAGGCGAGGACTCAAATTCACCCCTCCACTTT. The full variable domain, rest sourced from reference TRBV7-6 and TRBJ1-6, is GAGVSQSPRYKVTKRGQDVALRCDPISGHVSLYWYRQALGQGPEFLTYFNYEAQQDKSGLPNDRFSAERPEGSISTLTIQRTEQRDSAMYRCASSLGEDSNSPLHFGNGTRLTVT.

The CDR3 spells CASSQPHRVKGSPLHF. The CDR3 nucleotides are TGCGCCAGCAGTCAACCGCACAGGGTGAAAGGGTCACCCCTCCACTTT. The chain links TRBV23-1 to TRBJ1-6, with a possible D match to TRBD1 (6 bases). TRBV23-1 is treated as an ORF (open reading frame) with a function not yet certain. V gave up 2 bases and J gave up 10 bases, with 18 bases separating them. The CDR3 is 16 residues long.

CDR3 sequence: CASSLDPVNYEQYF. In DNA, the CDR3 is TGCGCCAGCAGCTTAGATCCAGTGAACTACGAGCAGTACTTC. V gene TRBV5-1 combines with J gene TRBJ2-7; no firm D call. CDR1 and CDR2 from the germline V gene are SGHRS and YFSETQ. The V end lost 2 bases, the J end lost 3 bases, and 12 bases lay between the germline ends. The CDR3 totals 14 residues. Based on the CDR3 plus reference TRBV5-1 and TRBJ2-7, the full variable domain is KAGVTQTPRYLIKTRGQQVTLSCSPISGHRSVSWYQQTPGQGLQFLFEYFSETQRNKGNFPGRFSGRQFSNSRSEMNVSTLELGDSALYLCASSLDPVNYEQYFGPGTRLTVT.

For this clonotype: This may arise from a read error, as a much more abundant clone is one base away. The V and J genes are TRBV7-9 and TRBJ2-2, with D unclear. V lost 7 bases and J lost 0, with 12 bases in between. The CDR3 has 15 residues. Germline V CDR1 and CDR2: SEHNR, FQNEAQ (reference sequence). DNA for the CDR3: TGTGCCAGCATCATGGACCCGGCGAACACCGGGGAGCTGTTTTTT. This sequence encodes CASIMDPANTGELFF.

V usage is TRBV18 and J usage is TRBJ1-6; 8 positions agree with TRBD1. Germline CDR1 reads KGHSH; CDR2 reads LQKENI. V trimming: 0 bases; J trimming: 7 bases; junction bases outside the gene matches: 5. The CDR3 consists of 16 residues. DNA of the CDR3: TGTGCCAGCTCACCACCCGACAGGGGAGTGAATTCACCCCTCCACTTT. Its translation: CASSPPDRGVNSPLHF.

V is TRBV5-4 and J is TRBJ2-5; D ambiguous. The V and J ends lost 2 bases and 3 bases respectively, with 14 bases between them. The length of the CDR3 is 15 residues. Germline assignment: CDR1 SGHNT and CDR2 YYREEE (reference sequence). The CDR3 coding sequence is TGTGCCAGCAGCTTCCTACCTACTACGGAAGAGACCCAGTACTTC. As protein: CASSFLPTTEETQYF. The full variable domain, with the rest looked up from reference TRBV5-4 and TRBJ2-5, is ETGVTQSPTHLIKTRGQQVTLRCSSQSGHNTVSWYQQALGQGPQFIFQYYREEENGRGNFPPRFSGLQFPNYSSELNVNALELDDSALYLCASSFLPTTEETQYFGPGTRLLVL.

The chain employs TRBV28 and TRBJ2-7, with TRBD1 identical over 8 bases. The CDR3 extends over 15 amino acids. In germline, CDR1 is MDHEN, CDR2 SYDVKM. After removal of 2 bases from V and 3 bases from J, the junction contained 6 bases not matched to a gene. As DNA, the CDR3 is TGTGCCAGCAGTTTACCTCCGGGACAGGTCTACGAGCAGTACTTC. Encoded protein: CASSLPPGQVYEQYF. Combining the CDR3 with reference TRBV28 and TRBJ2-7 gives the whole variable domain DVKVTQSSRYLVKRTGEKVFLECVQDMDHENMFWYRQDPGLGLRLIYFSYDVKMKEKGDIPEGYSVSREKKERFSLILESASTNQTSMYLCASSLPPGQVYEQYFGPGTRLTVT.

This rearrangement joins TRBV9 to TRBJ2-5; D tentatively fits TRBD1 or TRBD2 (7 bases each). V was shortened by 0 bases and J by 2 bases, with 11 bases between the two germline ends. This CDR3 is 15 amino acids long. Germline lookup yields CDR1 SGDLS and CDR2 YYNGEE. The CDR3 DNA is TGTGCCAGCAGCGTAGGAGCGGGACAGCAAGAGACCCAGTACTTC. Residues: CASSVGAGQQETQYF.

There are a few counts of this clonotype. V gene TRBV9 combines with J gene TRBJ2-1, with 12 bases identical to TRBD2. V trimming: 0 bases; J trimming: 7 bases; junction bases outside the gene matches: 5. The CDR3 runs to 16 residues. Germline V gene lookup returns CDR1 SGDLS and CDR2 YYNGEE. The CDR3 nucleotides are TGTGCCAGCAGCGTAGTGACTAGCGGGAGTAAAAATGAGCAGTTCTTC. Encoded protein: CASSVVTSGSKNEQFF. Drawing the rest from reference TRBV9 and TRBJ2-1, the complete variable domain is DSGVTQTPKHLITATGQRVTLRCSPRSGDLSVYWYQQSLDQGLQFLIQYYNGEERAKGNILERFSAQQFPDLHSELNLSSLELGDSALYFCASSVVTSGSKNEQFFGPGTRLTVL.

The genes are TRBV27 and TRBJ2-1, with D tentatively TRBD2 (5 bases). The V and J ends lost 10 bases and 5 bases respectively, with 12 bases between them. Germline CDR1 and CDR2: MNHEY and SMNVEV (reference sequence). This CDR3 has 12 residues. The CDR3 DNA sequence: TGTGCCACCTCGGACGGGAACAATGAGCAGTTCTTC. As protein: CATSDGNNEQFF.

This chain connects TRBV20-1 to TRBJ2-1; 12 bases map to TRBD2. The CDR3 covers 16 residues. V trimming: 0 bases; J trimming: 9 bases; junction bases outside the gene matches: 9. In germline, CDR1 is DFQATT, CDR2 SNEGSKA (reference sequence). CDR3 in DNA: TGCAGTGCTAGAGATATGCTAGCGGGGGGGATTTCTGAGCAGTTCTTC. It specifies CSARDMLAGGISEQFF.

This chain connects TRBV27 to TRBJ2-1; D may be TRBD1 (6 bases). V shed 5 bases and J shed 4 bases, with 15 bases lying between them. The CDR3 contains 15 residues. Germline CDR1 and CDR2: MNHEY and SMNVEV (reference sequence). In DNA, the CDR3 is TGTGCCAGCAGTAATACAGGGTTTCGGTACAATGAGCAGTTCTTC. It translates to CASSNTGFRYNEQFF.

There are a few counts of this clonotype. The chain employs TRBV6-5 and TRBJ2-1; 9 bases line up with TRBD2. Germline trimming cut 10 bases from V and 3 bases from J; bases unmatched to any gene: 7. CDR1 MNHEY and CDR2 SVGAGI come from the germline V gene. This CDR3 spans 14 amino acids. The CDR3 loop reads CATRLAENYNEQFF. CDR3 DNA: TGTGCCACCCGACTAGCGGAAAACTACAATGAGCAGTTCTTC.

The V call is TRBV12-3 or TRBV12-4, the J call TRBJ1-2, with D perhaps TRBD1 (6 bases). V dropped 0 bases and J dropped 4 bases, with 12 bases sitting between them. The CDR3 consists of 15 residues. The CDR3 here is CASSLAGARSYGYTF. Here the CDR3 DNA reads TGTGCCAGCAGTTTAGCGGGGGCCAGGAGCTATGGCTACACCTTC.

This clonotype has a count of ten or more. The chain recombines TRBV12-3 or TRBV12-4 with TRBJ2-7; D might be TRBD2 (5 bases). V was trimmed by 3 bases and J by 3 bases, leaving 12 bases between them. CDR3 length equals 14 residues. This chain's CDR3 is CASSFPPGDYEQYF. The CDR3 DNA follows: TGTGCCAGCAGTTTTCCCCCCGGGGACTACGAGCAGTACTTC.

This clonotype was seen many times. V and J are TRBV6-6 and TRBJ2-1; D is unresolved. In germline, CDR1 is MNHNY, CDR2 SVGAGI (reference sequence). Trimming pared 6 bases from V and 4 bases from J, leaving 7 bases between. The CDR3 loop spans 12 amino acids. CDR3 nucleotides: TGTGCCAGCAGCCCCCCTTACAATGAGCAGTTCTTC. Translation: CASSPPYNEQFF.

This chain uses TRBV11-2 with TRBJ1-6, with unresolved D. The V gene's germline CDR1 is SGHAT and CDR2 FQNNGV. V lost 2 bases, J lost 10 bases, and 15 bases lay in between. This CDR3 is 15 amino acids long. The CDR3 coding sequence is TGTGCCAGCAGCTTAAGGCCCGAGGGAGGGTCACCCCTCCACTTT. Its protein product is CASSLRPEGGSPLHF.

DNA of the CDR3: TGTGCCAGCAGTAACAGGGGGCTAGTTGTTAATGAAAAACTGTTTTTT. Translating it yields CASSNRGLVVNEKLFF. This chain joins TRBV27 and TRBJ1-4, with TRBD1 matching over 9 bases. This CDR3 contains 16 residues. With V trimmed by 5 bases and J by 4 bases, 8 bases remained unmatched. CDR1 is MNHEY, CDR2 SMNVEV, per germline (reference sequence).

CDR3 coding DNA: TGCAGTCCGCACACCGTACATCAGACCGGCGAGCAGTACTTC. Translation gives CSPHTVHQTGEQYF. The chain uses TRBV20-1 and TRBJ2-7; D is undetermined. Trimming took off 8 bases at V and 6 bases at J, with 23 bases between the two ends. CDR3 length: 14 residues. CDR1 is DFQATT, CDR2 SNEGSKA, per germline (reference sequence).